The T cell receptor (beta chain) under discussion was sequenced for a study of T cell responses to AZD1222 COVID-19 vaccine (dated by TCRdb to the early 2020s). At the level of the whole study: A total of about 250 trial participants underwent TCR sequencing, of whom roughly 210 had received two doses of AZD1222 and approximately 26 had received two doses of the MenACWY control vaccine. Enrollment into the trials was organized by age into subgroups of 18-55, 56-69 and 70-plus years, and those subgroups contained roughly 150, 30 and 60 TCR-sequenced participants, respectively.

Comment on this clone: What antigen it recognizes has not been identified. No much larger clone is present one base from it, and per-base qualities are unavailable. The sample contains more than one DNA sequence encoding this CDR3.

The germline V gene (reference sequence) yields LNHDA for CDR1 and SQIVND for CDR2. The CDR3 covers 17 residues, taking in both the cysteine and the phenylalanine. The CDR3 DNA has 51 bases and is translated from base 1. V was cut back by 3 bases and J by 0 bases, leaving a gap of 15 bases between them. What the time point label conveys for this sample: about 28 days (+/-7) after the second vaccine dose. AZD1222 recipients whose second dose came at about 4 weeks and those whose second dose came at about 12 weeks were combined into one group, since spike-specific TCR depth and breadth did not differ between the two schedules. The vaccinee samples were drawn from two UK trials, COV001 and COV002, one of which was a single-blind randomized controlled phase 2/3 trial testing AZD1222 (ChAdOx1 nCoV-19) in healthy adults. Trial participant PBMC samples were collected at day 0 and day 28 after the second dose for TCRbeta chain sequencing.

On the study overall, not on this receptor specifically: Because no samples from the day 14 peak response were available, repertoires could be characterized only after the peak T cell response. The 56-69-year group was small, and its depth increase did not reach significance, likely because of low power. Conclusions about previously exposed vaccinees were limited because only a handful of AZD1222 recipients were SARS-CoV-2 seropositive at baseline. Nearly half of unique spike-specific TCRs reportedly recognized epitopes outside regions mutated in the B.1.351 and B.1.1.7 variants. After two AZD1222 doses, both the breadth and the depth of spike-specific TCRs were significantly higher than at day 0 and than in MenACWY recipients. Participants were mostly white British and included more females than males, and it was suggested by the authors that clonal diversity may have been underestimated. CD4 TCRs associated with the vaccine covered the entire spike protein, and the dominant responses were in regions 160-218 and 743-854.

The CDR3 regions of human TCRbeta chains were analyzed by immunosequencing. Per the original workflow: TCRs in the repertoires were compared against a reference library of SARS-CoV-2-specific TCRs that had been generated with the MIRA antigen-specificity platform. Breadth was defined as the fraction of unique TCRs that were SARS-CoV-2-associated, and depth was defined as the fraction of total T cells that were SARS-CoV-2-associated. Using the MIRA data, every spike-specific TCR was mapped to the spike region that the TCR reacted to and assigned to either a CD4 or a CD8 class. Log10-transformed breadth and depth values were compared by one-way ANOVA with Sidak's multiple comparisons tests. TCRdb re-hosts the immuneACCESS table, in-frame sequences only. Its copies lack some clones; in the studies checked, an unresolved V gene accounts for under half of them, and the cause for the rest is not known. V and J calls and clone size come straight from that table; D and trimming were deduced from the DNA. For this sample there are 250,000 to 300,000 clones; 85% to 95% appear just once. Of the sample, less than 0.65% is held by the ten largest clones.

The sequence is built from TRBV19 and TRBJ2-1; the D gene is possibly TRBD2, with 5 bases matching. The material was peripheral blood, obtained 28 days after the second AZD1222 dose. This TCR was recovered from an adult who received the AZD1222 COVID-19 vaccine. The nucleotide sequence is TGTGCCAGTAGTATCGCTGGACTGTTAAGCTCCTACAATGAGCAGTTCTTC. The translation is CASSIAGLLSSYNEQFF.